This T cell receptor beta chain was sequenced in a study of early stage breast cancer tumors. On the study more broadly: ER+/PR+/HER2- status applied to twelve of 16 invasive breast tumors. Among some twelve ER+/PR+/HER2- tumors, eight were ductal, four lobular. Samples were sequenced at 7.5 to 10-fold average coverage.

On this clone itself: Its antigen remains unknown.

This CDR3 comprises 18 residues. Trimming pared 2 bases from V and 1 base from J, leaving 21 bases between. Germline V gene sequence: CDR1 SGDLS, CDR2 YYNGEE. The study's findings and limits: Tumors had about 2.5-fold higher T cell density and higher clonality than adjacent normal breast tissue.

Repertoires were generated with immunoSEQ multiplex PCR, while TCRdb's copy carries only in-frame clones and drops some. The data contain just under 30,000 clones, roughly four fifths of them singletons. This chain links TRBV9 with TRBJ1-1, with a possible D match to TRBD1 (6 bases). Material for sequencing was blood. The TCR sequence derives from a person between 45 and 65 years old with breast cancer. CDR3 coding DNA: TGTGCCAGCAGCGTCCGAGGGGAAGGGGGGCTGAAGAACACTGAAGCTTTCTTT. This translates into CASSVRGEGGLKNTEAFF.